This is a list of T cell receptor beta chains from one sample in a study of glioma-infiltrating T cells. TCRdb reprocessed the multiplex PCR reads via MiXCR and lists one record per CDR3 protein. In the table there are 150,000 to 200,000 distinct CDR3 sequences, more than 30% of which are singletons. Sequences were obtained from glioma tissue, nonneoplastic brain tissue, or PBMCs (not recorded which). The origin of the receptors is a human donor with low-grade glioma or glioblastoma, undergoing nonglioma brain surgery, or in good health (not recorded which). Both conserved end residues are part of each CDR3. D genes are given only for firm matches. The size entry is marked missing in some rows and otherwise reads once, few, many or a size class.

>.|TRBD2|TRBV7-9|TRBJ2-1
TGTGCCAGCAGCTCCCCGGGCACTAGCGGGAGCACCCTCTACAATGAGCAGTTCTTC
CASSSPGTSGSTLYNEQFF
>many|.|TRBV2|TRBJ2-2
TGTGCCAGCAGTGAACTACGGGATGTCCAGCTGTTTTTT
CASSELRDVQLFF
>many|.|TRBV27|TRBJ2-5
TGTGCCAGCAGTTACTCGGCCCACCTTGAGACCCAGTACTTC
CASSYSAHLETQYF
>.|.|TRBV4-1|TRBJ1-4
TGCGCCAGCAGCCAAGCCCCGAGGCTTGCGGGAGATGAAAAACTGTTTTTT
CASSQAPRLAGDEKLFF
>many|TRBD1|TRBV6-2/TRBV6-3|TRBJ2-1
TGTGCCAGCTCCCATCGGGACAGGGGTTACAATGAGCAGTTCTTC
CASSHRDRGYNEQFF
>many|.|TRBV4-1|TRBJ1-5
TGCGCCAGCAGTCCCACCCCCGACAATAGCAATCAGCCCCAGCATTTT
CASSPTPDNSNQPQHF
>few|TRBD2|TRBV19|TRBJ2-5
TGTGCCAGTAGTACCGGACTAGCGGCCCGAGAGACCCAGTACTTC
CASSTGLAARETQYF
>few|.|TRBV5-4|TRBJ2-3
TGTGCCAGCAGCTTATCGGAGGGCTGGCCTTTAGCGCAGTATTTT
CASSLSEGWPLAQYF
>.|.|TRBV24-1|TRBJ2-4
TGTGCCACCAGTGACCCCGTGGACGGGAGACTTCAGTACTTC
CATSDPVDGRLQYF
>many|.|TRBV25-1|TRBJ2-7
TGTGCCAGCAGTGCCTGGACAGAGCAGTACTTC
CASSAWTEQYF
>.|TRBD2|TRBV7-2|TRBJ2-4
TGTGCCAGCAGCTCGGGGACTAGCACTTCGGGCTGCATTCAGTACTTC
CASSSGTSTSGCIQYF
>many|.|TRBV7-2|TRBJ1-2
TGTGCCAGCAGCTTAGCTAGCACAGTGATCTATGGCTACACCTTC
CASSLASTVIYGYTF
>many|.|TRBV18|TRBJ1-1
TGTGCCAGCTCACCGAGAAGACCCTTCGACACTGAAGCTTTCTTT
CASSPRRPFDTEAFF
>many|TRBD2|TRBV12-3/TRBV12-4|TRBJ2-3
TGTGCCAGCAGTTCCGCCCTGAGTAGCGGGAGGAGCACAGATACGCAGTATTTT
CASSSALSSGRSTDTQYF
>few|TRBD2|TRBV5-1|TRBJ2-7
TGCGCCAGCAGCCAACGGACTAGCAGCAAGGAGCAGTACTTC
CASSQRTSSKEQYF
>many|TRBD2|TRBV6-1|TRBJ2-7
TGTGCCAGCAGTAAACGGACTAGCGGGAGATCTAGCGAGCAGTACTTC
CASSKRTSGRSSEQYF
>many|.|TRBV27|TRBJ1-2
TGTGCCAGCAGTTTGTGGGGAAGTGGCTATGGCTACACCTTC
CASSLWGSGYGYTF
>.|.|TRBV19|TRBJ1-1
TGTGCCGGTAGTGGCAAAACCGGCCAACACTCTGAAGCTTTCTTT
CAGSGKTGQHSEAFF
>.|.|TRBV4-1|TRBJ1-5
TGCGCTAGCAGCCAAGGATCGCGGCAGTCCCAGCATTTT
CASSQGSRQSQHF
>.|TRBD2|TRBV6-1|TRBJ2-7
TGTGCCAGCAGCCCGAGTTCTAGCGGGATCTTCGAGCAGTACTTC
CASSPSSSGIFEQYF
>many|TRBD2|TRBV6-1|TRBJ2-1
TGTGCCAGCAGTGAAAGGGCTAGCGGGAGGTACAATGAGCAGTTCTTC
CASSERASGRYNEQFF
>many|.|TRBV2|TRBJ2-6
TGTGCCAGCCTTAAGGACCGGAGCTCTGGGGCCAACGTCCTGACTTTC
CASLKDRSSGANVLTF
>many|.|TRBV6-1|TRBJ2-5
TGTGCCAGCGCACTCGCCCTAGGAGTCCAAGAGACCCAGTACTTC
CASALALGVQETQYF
>many|.|TRBV20-1|TRBJ1-6
TGCAGTGCCCACGTGGGTCCGGGAAATTCACCCCTCCACTTT
CSAHVGPGNSPLHF
>many|.|TRBV9|TRBJ1-1
TGTGCCAGCAGCGTAGAAGGACGTGAAGCTTTCTTT
CASSVEGREAFF
>many|TRBD2|TRBV6-1|TRBJ2-2
TGTGCCAGCAGTGGACTAGCGGGAGGGAGCACCGGGGAGCTGTTTTTT
CASSGLAGGSTGELFF
>many|TRBD1|TRBV7-3|TRBJ1-5
TGTGCCAGCAGCTCGGGCGGGACAGGGGGCGTCCCCCGAGCTCGCCAGCCCCAGCATTTT
CASSSGGTGGVPRARQPQHF
>many|.|TRBV3-1|TRBJ2-2
TGTGCCAGCAGCCTCAAGGGGACGAACACCGGGGAGCTGTTTTTT
CASSLKGTNTGELFF
>many|TRBD2|TRBV20-1|TRBJ2-1
TGCAGTGCGCAATTGGGGCTAGCGGGAGGGCAACGGTTCTTC
CSAQLGLAGGQRFF
>.|.|TRBV4-2|TRBJ1-6
TGTGCCAGCAGCCAAACCCTCCTGTTTAGGGGGGATTCACCCCTCCACTTT
CASSQTLLFRGDSPLHF
>many|.|TRBV4-3|TRBJ2-1
TGCGCCAGCAGCCAAGGGGCACAGCCCAGCTCCTACAATGAGCAGTTCTTC
CASSQGAQPSSYNEQFF
>many|.|TRBV6-2/TRBV6-3|TRBJ2-1
TGTGCCAGCAGTTACGCGCTAGTGGTGCCGCAGTTCTTC
CASSYALVVPQFF
>many|TRBD2|TRBV20-1|TRBJ2-7
TGCAGTGCTAGAGAAGGTAGCGGGAGGGAAGACGAGCAGTACTTC
CSAREGSGREDEQYF
>.|TRBD1|TRBV9|TRBJ1-5
TGTGCCAGCAGCCCGGGACAGCACAATCAGCCCCAGCATTTT
CASSPGQHNQPQHF
>few|.|TRBV7-3|TRBJ2-5
TGTGCCAGCAGCTTAACGGGACGGGCTCAAGAGACCCAGTACTTC
CASSLTGRAQETQYF
>few|.|TRBV11-2|TRBJ1-2
TGTGCCAGCAGCTTAGGTCCAGGGAACTATGGCTACACCTTC
CASSLGPGNYGYTF
>many|.|TRBV20-1|TRBJ1-2
TGCAGTGCTAGAGAGGGAGTTGGGAACTATGGCTACACCTTC
CSAREGVGNYGYTF
>many|.|TRBV6-2/TRBV6-3|TRBJ2-1
TGTGCCAGCAGTTCCCGGGCGGCTAGGGATGAGCAGTTCTTC
CASSSRAARDEQFF
>many|TRBD2|TRBV7-2|TRBJ2-1
TGTGCCAGCAGCTTCACTAGCGGAGACAATGAGCAGTTCTTC
CASSFTSGDNEQFF
>many|.|TRBV19|TRBJ1-5
TGTGCCAGTAGTCCTCAGATTAGCAATCAGCCCCAGCATTTT
CASSPQISNQPQHF
>.|.|TRBV5-6|TRBJ2-3
TGTGCCAGCAGCTTGGACTATTCCACAGATACGCAGTATTTT
CASSLDYSTDTQYF
>many|TRBD2|TRBV29-1|TRBJ2-7
TGCAGCGTTGGGGGACTAGCGCCTTCCTACGAGCAGTACTTC
CSVGGLAPSYEQYF
>few|.|TRBV4-1|TRBJ1-2
TGCGCCAGCAGCCAAGGGCCAGCCCGTCCCCTCGACTATGGCTACACCTTC
CASSQGPARPLDYGYTF
>many|.|TRBV28|TRBJ1-1
TGTGCCAGCAGTATGACAGGTTTGAACACTGAAGCTTTCTTT
CASSMTGLNTEAFF
>few|TRBD2|TRBV5-1|TRBJ2-1
TGCGCCAGCAGCTTAACTAGCGGGAGGTCCTACAATGAGCAGTTCTTC
CASSLTSGRSYNEQFF
>few|TRBD2|TRBV12-3/TRBV12-4|TRBJ2-1
TGTGCCAGCAGTACTAGCGGGGGCCCCCGGACCTTC
CASSTSGGPRTF
>.|.|TRBV5-4|TRBJ2-3
TGTGCCAGCAGCCACCCCGGGGCTCTCTCCACAGATACGCAGTATTTT
CASSHPGALSTDTQYF
>many|.|TRBV20-1|TRBJ1-5
TGCAGTGCTATCGGGGGGGCCAATCAGCCCCAGCATTTT
CSAIGGANQPQHF
>many|.|TRBV6-1|TRBJ2-3
TGTGCCAGCAGAGCCCTAGAATCAGATACGCAGTATTTT
CASRALESDTQYF
>many|TRBD2|TRBV2|TRBJ2-7
TGTGCCAGCAACTTGGGCGGGAGAATATACGAGCAGTACTTC
CASNLGGRIYEQYF
>many|.|TRBV28|TRBJ2-7
TGTGCCAGCAGACCCGGGACTGAGCTTTACGAGCAGTACTTC
CASRPGTELYEQYF
>many|.|TRBV29-1|TRBJ2-7
TGCAGCGTCTCCCAGGGGAACAACGAGCAGTACTTC
CSVSQGNNEQYF
>.|TRBD2|TRBV27|TRBJ2-7
TGTGCCAGCAGTCATCCTCCGGGACTAGCGGGAGGAAGGGAGCAGTACTTC
CASSHPPGLAGGREQYF
>many|TRBD1|TRBV6-1|TRBJ2-6
TGTGCCAGCAGCGGGACAGGACCCTCTGGGGCCAACGTCCTGACTTTC
CASSGTGPSGANVLTF
>many|.|TRBV18|TRBJ1-1
TGTGCCAGCTCACCACGAGAGGAAATGAACACTGAAGCTTTCTTT
CASSPREEMNTEAFF